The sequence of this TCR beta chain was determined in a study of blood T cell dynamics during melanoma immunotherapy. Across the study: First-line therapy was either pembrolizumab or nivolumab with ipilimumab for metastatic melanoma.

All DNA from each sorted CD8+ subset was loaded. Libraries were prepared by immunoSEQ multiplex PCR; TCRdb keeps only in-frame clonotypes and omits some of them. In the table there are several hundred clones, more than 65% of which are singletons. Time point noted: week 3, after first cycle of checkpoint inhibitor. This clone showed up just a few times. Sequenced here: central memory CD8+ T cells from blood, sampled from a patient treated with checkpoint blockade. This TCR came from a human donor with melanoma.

The DNA for the CDR3 is TGTGCCAGCAGTCCAATGGACGGCAACGGGCAGCCCCAGCATTTT. It codes for CASSPMDGNGQPQHF. The genes are TRBV27 and TRBJ1-5; D uncertain. The CDR3 sequence is 15 residues long. Trimming shortened V by 5 bases and J by 7 bases, and 18 bases separated the two germline ends. The germline CDR1 and CDR2 sequences are MNHEY and SMNVEV (reference sequence).